The sample holds one count of the clone carrying this T cell receptor (beta chain). Its antigen is as yet unknown. Sequencing used immunoSEQ multiplex PCR; TCRdb keeps in-frame clones, though not all of them. Of 85,000 to 130,000 clones in the sample, 70% to 85% are singletons; the top ten hold 6.3%. This specimen belongs to a study of PD-1 blockade in mismatch repair-deficient tumors. Across the whole study: All were previously treated, progressing patients with about twelve mismatch repair-deficient cancer types. General study results and limits: After pembrolizumab, tumor-resident clones rose rapidly, then generally contracted before radiologic responses.

In germline, CDR1 is MNHEY, CDR2 SMNVEV (reference sequence). V lost 5 bases, J lost 4 bases, and 12 bases lay in between. The CDR3 loop spans 13 amino acids. The TCR-sequenced patients were a few responders to pembrolizumab. This TCR was recovered from an adult with mismatch repair-deficient cancer. The sequences come from peripheral blood, collected 35 to 37 weeks after starting pembrolizumab. This sequence joins TRBV27 and TRBJ2-7; tentatively, D is TRBD1 or TRBD2 (5 bases each). The CDR3, as DNA: TGTGCCAGCAGTGGGGACGGAGGTTACGAGCAGTACTTC. Its protein is CASSGDGGYEQYF.